These T cell receptor beta chains were read from a single sample in a study of shared clonotypes between healthy human individuals. The protocol was immunoSEQ multiplex PCR, while the TCRdb copy is restricted to in-frame clones and leaves out a portion. The sample includes 2,500,000 or so clones, roughly 92% of them seen just once. Source material: naive CD4+ T cells sorted from blood. Every receptor here comes from a man younger than 35 in good health. The CDR3 runs from the conserved cysteine through the conserved F or W. Fields, in order: D gene, clone size, CDR3 length, V gene, J gene, CDR3 DNA, CDR3 protein. The D gene is left open where the match is weak. The listing skips clone size in some rows; elsewhere it reads once, few, many or a size class.

-,-,13,TRBV18,TRBJ1-4,TGTGCCAGCTCACCAGATTATAATGAAAAACTGTTTTTT,CASSPDYNEKLFF
-,few,13,TRBV30,TRBJ1-1,TGTGCCTGGAGTCGGGGGACGGCCACTGAAGCTTTCTTT,CAWSRGTATEAFF
-,-,15,TRBV5-4,TRBJ2-3,TGTGCCAGCAGCCTGTGGGAGGGGGGCACAGATACGCAGTATTTT,CASSLWEGGTDTQYF
TRBD1,-,14,TRBV29-1,TRBJ2-1,TGCAGCGTTTATCGGGGACAGGGGTCCAATGAGCAGTTCTTC,CSVYRGQGSNEQFF
TRBD2,once,15,TRBV30,TRBJ2-5,TGTGCCTGGAGTGTACGAGGGACTAGGATCGAGACCCAGTACTTC,CAWSVRGTRIETQYF
-,-,15,TRBV4-1,TRBJ1-1,TGCGCCAGCAGCCAAAGTTTCCCTTTGAACACTGAAGCTTTCTTT,CASSQSFPLNTEAFF
-,-,15,TRBV27,TRBJ2-5,TGTGCCAGCAGTTTAGGAATGGGAATCGGAGAGACCCAGTACTTC,CASSLGMGIGETQYF
TRBD1,-,14,TRBV11-2,TRBJ2-2,TGTGCCAGCAGCTTAGGATCGGGACAGAGGGAGCTGTTTTTT,CASSLGSGQRELFF
TRBD1,-,14,TRBV4-1,TRBJ1-1,TGCGCCAGCAGCCAGGGGGACAGGGCCACTGAAGCTTTCTTT,CASSQGDRATEAFF
TRBD1,once,15,TRBV10-3,TRBJ2-1,TGTGCCATCAGTGTCTGGGACAGGGGTCGCAATGAGCAGTTCTTC,CAISVWDRGRNEQFF
TRBD2,-,13,TRBV4-1,TRBJ2-1,TGCGCCAGCAGCCCTAGCGGGGGCAATGAGCAGTTCTTC,CASSPSGGNEQFF
-,-,16,TRBV5-1,TRBJ1-1,TGCGCCAGCAGCTTGGACCACCAGGAGAGGAACACTGAAGCTTTCTTT,CASSLDHQERNTEAFF
TRBD2,-,17,TRBV10-3,TRBJ2-1,TGTGCCATCAGTGAGCCGTCTAGCGGGGGGGAGTACAATGAGCAGTTCTTC,CAISEPSSGGEYNEQFF
TRBD1,-,14,TRBV5-1,TRBJ1-1,TGCGCCAGCAGCGACGGACAGGGTTTCACTGAAGCTTTCTTT,CASSDGQGFTEAFF
TRBD1,-,11,TRBV6-1,TRBJ2-7,TGTGCCAGCAGGGACAGGTACGAGCAGTACTTC,CASRDRYEQYF
-,-,14,TRBV6-1,TRBJ1-3,TGTGCCAGCAGTGAAATGGGCTCTGGAAACACCATATATTTT,CASSEMGSGNTIYF
TRBD1,-,15,TRBV11-1,TRBJ2-7,TGTGCCAGCAGCTTAGAGGACAGGGGTACGTACGAGCAGTACTTC,CASSLEDRGTYEQYF
-,-,15,TRBV5-1,TRBJ1-2,TGCGCCAGCAGCACCGGACACCCGACTAACTATGGCTACACCTTC,CASSTGHPTNYGYTF
-,-,11,TRBV7-9,TRBJ2-3,TGTGCCAGCAGCCCCCTGGATACGCAGTATTTT,CASSPLDTQYF
-,-,13,TRBV29-1,TRBJ1-2,TGCAGCGTTGACAAGGAGGGGGGAGGTGGCTACACCTTC,CSVDKEGGGGYTF
TRBD2,-,14,TRBV7-2,TRBJ2-5,TGTGCCAGCAGCTCACGGACTAGACAAGAGACCCAGTACTTC,CASSSRTRQETQYF
-,-,18,TRBV4-2,TRBJ2-3,TGTGCCAGCAGCCAAGACAAGGGAGGAGGGACCAAAAGGGGTACGCAGTATTTT,CASSQDKGGGTKRGTQYF
TRBD2,-,14,TRBV7-6,TRBJ2-1,TGTGCCAGCAGCCGAGGGCTAGCGGGAGACGAGCAGTTCTTC,CASSRGLAGDEQFF
TRBD1,-,14,TRBV27,TRBJ1-1,TGTGCCAGCAGTTATAGGACAGGGGGCACTGAAGCTTTCTTT,CASSYRTGGTEAFF
-,-,17,TRBV18,TRBJ2-3,TGTGCCAGCTCACCAGTGTCCAGCGCCACACTCACAGATACGCAGTATTTT,CASSPVSSATLTDTQYF
-,-,15,TRBV18,TRBJ2-7,TGTGCCAGCTCACCATGGTCAGCCGGATCCTACGAGCAGTACTTC,CASSPWSAGSYEQYF
-,-,15,TRBV29-1,TRBJ1-4,TGCAGCGTTAGACTATTGGGACTTGTCAATGAAAAACTGTTTTTT,CSVRLLGLVNEKLFF
-,-,13,TRBV2,TRBJ2-7,TGTGCCAGCAGTGAAGGTACTAAGCAAGAGCAGTACTTC,CASSEGTKQEQYF
TRBD1,-,13,TRBV5-4,TRBJ2-5,TGTGCCAGCAGCATCGACAGGGACCGGGCCCAGTACTTC,CASSIDRDRAQYF
-,-,12,TRBV27,TRBJ1-2,TGTGCCAGCAAAGACAGGAGCTATGGCTACACCTTC,CASKDRSYGYTF
-,once,16,TRBV14,TRBJ2-1,TGTGCCAGCAGCCAAGTTCCCATGGCGGGAAACAATGAGCAGTTCTTC,CASSQVPMAGNNEQFF
TRBD2,once,15,TRBV19,TRBJ2-1,TGTGCCAGTAGTACGGGACTAGCGGGATACAATGAGCAGTTCTTC,CASSTGLAGYNEQFF
-,-,15,TRBV10-3,TRBJ1-5,TGTGCCATCAGTGAGAGACCCGCGAGCAATCAGCCCCAGCATTTT,CAISERPASNQPQHF
TRBD1,-,16,TRBV11-2,TRBJ2-5,TGTGCCAGCAGCTTAGATCTGGGCAGGGGGTCAGAGACCCAGTACTTC,CASSLDLGRGSETQYF
-,-,14,TRBV10-1,TRBJ2-7,TGCGCCAGCAGTGAGTCAAGCAGGGCAGGCGAGCAGTACTTC,CASSESSRAGEQYF
-,-,17,TRBV9,TRBJ2-7,TGTGCCAGCAGCGTAGGCCAGGGTAGGGGTTTTGCGTACGAGCAGTACTTC,CASSVGQGRGFAYEQYF
-,-,14,TRBV7-6,TRBJ2-5,TGTGCCAGCAGCATAACAGCAGTTCAAGAGACCCAGTACTTC,CASSITAVQETQYF
-,-,12,TRBV29-1,TRBJ2-1,TGCAGCACTAGGGCACAAGGGGGTGAGCAGTTCTTC,CSTRAQGGEQFF
-,-,16,TRBV5-6,TRBJ1-1,TGTGCCAGCAGCTCAGCGACAGGAGCCATGAACACTGAAGCTTTCTTT,CASSSATGAMNTEAFF
TRBD1,-,15,TRBV11-2,TRBJ1-3,TGTGCCAGCAGCTTATCCGACAGGGGAAGAAACACCATATATTTT,CASSLSDRGRNTIYF
-,-,15,TRBV13,TRBJ2-3,TGTGCCAGCAGCTTTATGGGGAAGGGGACAGATACGCAGTATTTT,CASSFMGKGTDTQYF
-,-,13,TRBV18,TRBJ2-5,TGTGCCAGCTCACAGGGACTGCAAGAGACCCAGTACTTC,CASSQGLQETQYF
-,-,15,TRBV5-4,TRBJ2-5,TGTGCCAGCAGCCCCCGGATAGGGCATCAAGAGACCCAGTACTTC,CASSPRIGHQETQYF
-,-,16,TRBV7-9,TRBJ2-7,TGTGCCAGCAGCTTAGCCCTGGGGGGTAGGTCCTACGAGCAGTACTTC,CASSLALGGRSYEQYF
-,once,18,TRBV15,TRBJ1-2,TGTGCCACCAGCAGAGACCTGGGGGCAGCCCTGTCCCCTTATGGCTACACCTTC,CATSRDLGAALSPYGYTF
TRBD1,-,15,TRBV19,TRBJ1-1,TGTGCCAGTAGTATAGGAACAGGGGTGGACACTGAAGCTTTCTTT,CASSIGTGVDTEAFF
-,-,15,TRBV5-1,TRBJ2-3,TGCGCCAGCAGCTTGGTGGGGGGAGCGGAAGATACGCAGTATTTT,CASSLVGGAEDTQYF
-,-,12,TRBV18,TRBJ2-1,TGTGCCAGCTCACCGGATTACAATGAGCAGTTCTTC,CASSPDYNEQFF
-,-,15,TRBV4-3,TRBJ2-7,TGCGCCAGCAGCCCGGGGGCCGGGACAGCCTACGAGCAGTACTTC,CASSPGAGTAYEQYF
TRBD2,-,14,TRBV6-5,TRBJ2-1,TGTGCCAGCAGATTGGCTAGCGGTCTGTATGAGCAGTTCTTC,CASRLASGLYEQFF
-,once,12,TRBV10-3,TRBJ2-5,TGTGCCATCATGGGGAACCAAGAGACCCAGTACTTC,CAIMGNQETQYF
TRBD2,-,15,TRBV7-9,TRBJ2-3,TGTGCCAGCAGCTTAGCCCGGACTAGCGGCGATACGCAGTATTTT,CASSLARTSGDTQYF
TRBD2,-,16,TRBV7-9,TRBJ2-3,TGTGCCAGCAGCACCGGACTAGCGGTGGGGACAGATACGCAGTATTTT,CASSTGLAVGTDTQYF
-,-,12,TRBV5-1,TRBJ1-2,TGCGCCAGCAGCTTACAGGGTTATGGCTACACCTTC,CASSLQGYGYTF
-,-,14,TRBV5-4,TRBJ2-7,TGTGCCAGCAGTTCCACCGGGACCCCCAACGAGCAGTACTTC,CASSSTGTPNEQYF
-,-,14,TRBV7-9,TRBJ1-6,TGTGCCAGCAGCTTAGCGCGGACTGATTCACCCCTCCACTTT,CASSLARTDSPLHF
-,once,17,TRBV7-2,TRBJ2-2,TGTGCCAGCAGCTTAGCGCTTGGGCTCCTAGGGACCGGGGAGCTGTTTTTT,CASSLALGLLGTGELFF
-,-,14,TRBV29-1,TRBJ2-5,TGCAGCGTTGAAGTTCCTGGGGGGCTAGAGACCCAGTACTTC,CSVEVPGGLETQYF
-,-,15,TRBV30,TRBJ1-2,TGTGCCTGGAGGGGATATACCTTGAGGGGCTATGGCTACACCTTC,CAWRGYTLRGYGYTF
-,-,12,TRBV6-1,TRBJ2-7,TGTGCCAGTACACGGGACACCAACGAGCAGTACTTC,CASTRDTNEQYF